The 2 T cell receptor delta chains listed next were all sequenced from one sample in a study of γδ T cells in repeated Plasmodium falciparum infection. Flow sorting of PBMC yielded separate Vgamma9/Vdelta2+ and Vdelta2-negative gammadelta T cell populations for bulk repertoire analysis. TCRdb applied CATT to the multiplex PCR reads for clone calling. The sample yields more than 70,000 delta-chain clones, over 0.9% seen once. The source material was gamma-delta T cells from blood. The receptors were gathered from a pool of human donors (malaria-infected and uninfected, not separated).

This clone was seen more than once but under ten times. The likely explanation is a read error, given a far larger clone one base away. Distinct nucleotide sequences in the sample also encode this CDR3. The J gene is TRDJ2, the V gene TRDV1; TRDD3 agrees at 11 bases. Germline V lookup: CDR1 TSWWSYY, CDR2 QGS. Trimming cost V 2 bases and J 0 bases; bases outside gene matches: 26. The CDR3 is 25 residues long. As DNA, the CDR3 is TGTGCTCTTGGGGAAGATCCTACGCTCGTACTGGGGGATATTTCACGCGGGGCTTTGACAGCACAACTCTTCTTT. Translation: CALGEDPTLVLGDISRGALTAQLFF.

This clone has a count of ten or more. TCRdb has a much larger clone's protein, which differs at residue 15 from the translation of this DNA, likely because of a read error; what is shown is the protein translated from the DNA. This chain links TRDV2 with TRDJ1; weak D call: TRDD3 (10 bases). Germline loops: CDR1 GEAIGNYY, CDR2 EKD. The CDR3 spans 19 residues. Between the trimmed V and J ends, which lost 6 bases and 7 bases, there was a span of 35 bases. CDR3 in DNA: TGTGCCTGTTCCTTCCTACGTACTGGGGGATCGGCTTCCAGCGGTAAACTCATCTTT. This gives the protein CACSFLRTGGSASSGKLIF.